Below, 10 T cell receptor beta chains from the same sample are listed, as sequenced in a study of blood T cell repertoires in COVID-19. Sequencing used immunoSEQ multiplex PCR; TCRdb keeps in-frame clones, though not all of them. Altogether about 50,000 clones are present, roughly four fifths being singletons, with the ten largest covering around 2.7%. Sequences were obtained from peripheral blood. The receptors were gathered from a woman aged 55 to 70 with acute or convalescent COVID-19.

The CDR3 DNA reads as TGTGCTAGTGGTTTGGTATACGGGACTAATAATGAGCAGTTCTTC. Its translation is CASGLVYGTNNEQFF. This chain joins TRBV12-5 and TRBJ2-1; 7 bases fit TRBD2. The V gene end was trimmed by 0 bases and the J gene end by 7 bases; junction bases not matched to a gene: 6. This CDR3 contains 15 residues. Germline lookup yields CDR1 LGHNT and CDR2 FRNRAP.

V gene TRBV2 combines with J gene TRBJ1-6; D may be TRBD1 (5 bases). The CDR3 spans 17 residues. Germline V lookup: CDR1 SNHLY, CDR2 FYNNEI. V lost 1 base and J 5 bases, leaving 15 bases between the germline ends. For the CDR3, the DNA is TGTGCCAGCAGTGAAGATATAGGGGCGAGTCATAATTCACCCCTCCACTTT. This codes for CASSEDIGASHNSPLHF. Supplemented by reference TRBV2 and TRBJ1-6, the full variable domain reads EPEVTQTPSHQVTQMGQEVILRCVPISNHLYFYWYRQILGQKVEFLVSFYNNEISEKSEIFDDQFSVERPDGSNFTLKIRSTKLEDSAMYFCASSEDIGASHNSPLHFGNGTRLTVT.

V and J are TRBV5-4 and TRBJ1-2; D not certain. There are 12 residues in the CDR3. The ends were cut back, 1 base at V and 5 bases at J, with 6 bases in the middle. Germline V CDR1 and CDR2: SGHNT, YYREEE (reference sequence). The CDR3 nucleotides read TGTGCCAGCAGCTTGAACATATATGGCTACACCTTC. Amino acids: CASSLNIYGYTF.

In its sample, this clone was seen a few times. V usage is TRBV4-2 and J usage is TRBJ2-7; 10 bases are shared with TRBD2. Germline CDR1 and CDR2: LGHNA and YNFKEQ. Trimming removed 1 base from V and 4 bases from J; junction bases left unmatched: 7. This CDR3 is 16 amino acids long. The DNA for the CDR3 is TGTGCCAGCAGCCAAGTGGCTAGCGGGAGTGCGTACGAGCAGTACTTC. It translates to CASSQVASGSAYEQYF.

The V and J genes are TRBV18 and TRBJ2-7; 8 nucleotides agree with TRBD1. With V trimmed by 3 bases and J by 3 bases, 4 bases remained unmatched. Germline loops: CDR1 KGHSH, CDR2 LQKENI. This CDR3 is 14 amino acids long. The CDR3 bases are TGTGCCAGCTCACCCCAGGGGGCACACTACGAGCAGTACTTC. Translated, it gives CASSPQGAHYEQYF.

This clone was recorded only once. The chain is built from TRBV19 and TRBJ1-5, with 7 bases fitting TRBD1. Germline-derived CDR1 and CDR2 are LNHDA and SQIVND (reference sequence). The CDR3 sequence is 21 residues long. The junction had 25 bases not matched to a gene; V was cut back by 6 bases and J by 2 bases. The CDR3 loop is CASSRQGFRQGGSFGNQPQHF. DNA of the CDR3: TGTGCCAGTAGCCGCCAGGGATTCAGACAGGGAGGATCATTCGGCAATCAGCCCCAGCATTTT.

This chain uses TRBV28 with TRBJ2-1; 7 bases are shared with TRBD2. With V trimmed by 5 bases and J by 4 bases, 11 bases remained unmatched. CDR1 is MDHEN and CDR2 is SYDVKM in the germline V gene. The CDR3 extends over 16 amino acids. The CDR3, as DNA: TGTGCCAGCAGTCCTGCCTCGGGGGGAACATACAATGAGCAGTTCTTC. As protein: CASSPASGGTYNEQFF.

The chain has TRBV23-1 and TRBJ2-5, with TRBD1 matching 7 bases. TRBV23-1 is recorded as an ORF, its role being uncertain. Trimming removed 2 bases from V and 4 bases from J; junction bases left unmatched: 10. The CDR3 is 16 amino acids. CDR3 in amino acids: CASSQIHGQVGETQYF. CDR3 nucleotides: TGCGCCAGCAGTCAAATCCATGGACAGGTAGGAGAGACCCAGTACTTC.

The chain couples TRBV7-2 to TRBJ1-2, with 7 nucleotides matching TRBD1. This CDR3 is built from 14 residues. CDR1 is SGHTA and CDR2 is FQGNSA in the germline V gene. The V and J ends lost 4 bases and 4 bases, in that order; junction bases with no gene match: 6. DNA of the CDR3: TGTGCCAGCAGCTCTAAGACAGGGCCCTATGGCTACACCTTC. It encodes CASSSKTGPYGYTF. The full variable domain, with the rest looked up from reference TRBV7-2 and TRBJ1-2, is GAGVSQSPSNKVTEKGKDVELRCDPISGHTALYWYRQSLGQGLEFLIYFQGNSAPDKSGLPSDRFSAERTGGSVSTLTIQRTQQEDSAVYLCASSSKTGPYGYTFGSGTRLTVV.

CDR3 sequence reads: CASSGQYGNQPQHF. The CDR3 coding sequence is TGTGCCAGTAGTGGGCAGTACGGCAATCAGCCCCAGCATTTT. The rearrangement links TRBV19 to TRBJ1-5; D gene uncertain. Per germline, CDR1 LNHDA and CDR2 SQIVND (reference sequence). The ends were cut back, 5 bases at V and 2 bases at J, with 10 bases in the middle. The CDR3 has 14 residues.